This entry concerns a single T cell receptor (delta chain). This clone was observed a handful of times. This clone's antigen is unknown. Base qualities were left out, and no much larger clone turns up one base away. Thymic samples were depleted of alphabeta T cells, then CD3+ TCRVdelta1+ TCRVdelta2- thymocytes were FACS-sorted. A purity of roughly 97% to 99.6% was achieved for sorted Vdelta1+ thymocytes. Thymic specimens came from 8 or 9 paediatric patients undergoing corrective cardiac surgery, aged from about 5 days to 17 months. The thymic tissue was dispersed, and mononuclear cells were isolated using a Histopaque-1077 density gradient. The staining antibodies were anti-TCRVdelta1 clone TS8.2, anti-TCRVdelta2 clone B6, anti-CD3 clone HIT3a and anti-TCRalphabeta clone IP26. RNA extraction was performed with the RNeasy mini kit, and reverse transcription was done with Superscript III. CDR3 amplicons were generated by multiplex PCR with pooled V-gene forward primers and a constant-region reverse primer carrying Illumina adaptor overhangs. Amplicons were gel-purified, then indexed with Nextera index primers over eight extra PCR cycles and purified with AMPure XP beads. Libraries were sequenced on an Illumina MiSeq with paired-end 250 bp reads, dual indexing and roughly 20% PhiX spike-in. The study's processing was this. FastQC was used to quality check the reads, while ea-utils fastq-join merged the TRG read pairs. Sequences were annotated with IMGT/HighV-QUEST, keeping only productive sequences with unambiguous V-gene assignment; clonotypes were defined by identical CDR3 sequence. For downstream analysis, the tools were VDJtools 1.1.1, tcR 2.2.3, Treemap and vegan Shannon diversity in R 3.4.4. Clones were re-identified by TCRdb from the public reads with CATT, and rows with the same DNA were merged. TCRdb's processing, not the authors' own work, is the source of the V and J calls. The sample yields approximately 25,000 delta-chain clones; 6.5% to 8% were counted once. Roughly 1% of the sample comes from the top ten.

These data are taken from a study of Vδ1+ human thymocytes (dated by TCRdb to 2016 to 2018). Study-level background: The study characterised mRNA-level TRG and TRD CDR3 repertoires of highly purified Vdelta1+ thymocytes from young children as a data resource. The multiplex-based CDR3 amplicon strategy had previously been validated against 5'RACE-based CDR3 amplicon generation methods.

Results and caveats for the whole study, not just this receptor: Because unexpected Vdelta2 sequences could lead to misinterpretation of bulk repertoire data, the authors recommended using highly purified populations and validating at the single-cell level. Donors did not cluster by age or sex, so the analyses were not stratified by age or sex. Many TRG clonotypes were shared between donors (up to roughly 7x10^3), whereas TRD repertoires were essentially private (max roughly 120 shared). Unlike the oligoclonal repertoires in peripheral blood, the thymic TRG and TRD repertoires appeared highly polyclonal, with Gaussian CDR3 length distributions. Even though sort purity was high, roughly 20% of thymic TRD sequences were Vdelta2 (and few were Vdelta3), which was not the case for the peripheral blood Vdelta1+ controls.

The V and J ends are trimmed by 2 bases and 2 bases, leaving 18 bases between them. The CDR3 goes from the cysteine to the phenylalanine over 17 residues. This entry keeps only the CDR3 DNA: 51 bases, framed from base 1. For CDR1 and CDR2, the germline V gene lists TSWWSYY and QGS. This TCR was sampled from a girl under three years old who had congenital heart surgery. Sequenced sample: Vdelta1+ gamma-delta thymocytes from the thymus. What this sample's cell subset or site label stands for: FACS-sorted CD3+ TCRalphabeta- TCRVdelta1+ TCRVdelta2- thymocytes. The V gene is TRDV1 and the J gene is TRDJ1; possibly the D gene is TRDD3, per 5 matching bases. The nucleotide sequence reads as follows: TGTGCTCTTGGGGAATCCGGGATTGCACAGACTACCGATAAACTCATCTTT. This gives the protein CALGESGIAQTTDKLIF.